The sequence of this T cell receptor beta chain was determined in a study of blood T cell repertoires in COVID-19. Germline V lookup: CDR1 MNHEY, CDR2 SMNVEV (reference sequence). This CDR3 has 14 amino acids. Trimming cost V 3 bases and J 1 base; bases outside gene matches: 3. The table came from immunoSEQ multiplex PCR; TCRdb's copy has only in-frame clones and leaves some out. The data show about 130,000 clones, with 85% seen just once and 3.2% held by the top ten. The specimen was peripheral blood. The gene calls are TRBV27 and TRBJ2-7, with 7 bases matching TRBD1. This TCR was recovered from a woman over 75 with COVID-19, enrolled during active disease. The CDR3 reads CASSLDRWSYEQYF. The CDR3 region has the DNA TGTGCCAGCAGTTTGGACAGGTGGTCCTACGAGCAGTACTTC.